This TCR beta chain was sequenced for a study of blood T cell repertoires in COVID-19. Study as a whole: Acute and convalescent COVID-19 specimens originated in the United States, Italy and Spain. PBMCs, B-cell-depleted T cells, or T cells were the source of the cDNA or gDNA that made up the material.

Profiling relied on immunoSEQ multiplex PCR, and the TCRdb table lists in-frame clones only, not all of them. The repertoire includes more than 140,000 clones, roughly 84% of them detected once, and around 7.2% sits in the top ten. The CDR3 loop spans 18 amino acids. With V trimmed by 3 bases and J by 5 bases, 8 bases remained unmatched. The germline CDR1 and CDR2 sequences are KGHDR and SFDVKD. V is TRBV24-1 and J is TRBJ2-2; 13 nucleotides align to TRBD2. This sequence was found in a woman in her forties or fifties in a cohort sampled during active or convalescent COVID-19. Sequenced material: peripheral blood. CDR3 in amino acids: CATSDANGLAGETGELFF. The CDR3 nucleotides are TGTGCCACCAGTGATGCGAATGGACTAGCGGGGGAAACCGGGGAGCTGTTTTTT.